These 28 T cell receptor beta chains were all obtained from the same sample, sequenced in a study of cytomegalovirus exposure and HLA in healthy donors. Amplification used 60 Vbeta primers and 13 Jbeta primers. Produced via immunoSEQ multiplex PCR; TCRdb's table is partial and in-frame only. This sample's table has 20,000 to 25,000 clones. The sample comprised PBMCs. Receptors were obtained from a man aged 55-75 years in good health and CMV-seropositive.

This chain joins TRBV19 and TRBJ1-1; 7 bases line up with TRBD1. The length of the CDR3 is 12 residues. V dropped 4 bases and J dropped 8; count of bases not matched to a gene: 4. Germline loops: CDR1 LNHDA, CDR2 SQIVND (reference sequence). The CDR3 bases are TGTGCCAGTAGTACTTTGGACAGGGAAGCTTTCTTT. It encodes CASSTLDREAFF. The full variable domain, with the rest looked up from reference TRBV19 and TRBJ1-1, is DGGITQSPKYLFRKEGQNVTLSCEQNLNHDAMYWYRQDPGQGLRLIYYSQIVNDFQKGDIAEGYSVSREKKESFPLTVTSAQKNPTAFYLCASSTLDREAFFGQGTRLTVV.

The chain is built from TRBV18 and TRBJ2-7, with TRBD2 identical over 12 bases. The CDR3 is 13 residues long. Per germline, CDR1 KGHSH and CDR2 LQKENI. With V trimmed by 4 bases and J by 7 bases, 2 bases remained unmatched. CDR3: CASSLGLAGEQYF. CDR3 DNA sequence: TGTGCCAGCTCACTAGGACTAGCGGGGGAGCAGTACTTC.

J is TRBJ2-2 and V is TRBV5-1, with D possibly being TRBD2 (6 bases). Germline CDR1 SGHRS, CDR2 YFSETQ. This CDR3 comprises 14 residues. V dropped 5 bases and J dropped 4 bases, with 12 bases sitting between them. The DNA of the CDR3 is TGCGCCAGCAGTGTCGGGAGAGTCACCGGGGAGCTGTTTTTT. Protein product: CASSVGRVTGELFF.

The genes are TRBV25-1 and TRBJ2-1, with D perhaps matching TRBD2 (6 bases). Germline assignment: CDR1 MGHDK and CDR2 SYGVNS. The V end lost 1 base, the J end lost 2 bases, and 9 bases lay between the germline ends. There are 15 residues in the CDR3. CDR3 DNA sequence: TGTGCCAGCAGTGAATTATCGGGGGCCTACAATGAGCAGTTCTTC. Translation gives CASSELSGAYNEQFF. Together with reference TRBV25-1 and TRBJ2-1, the CDR3 gives the full variable domain: EADIYQTPRYLVIGTGKKITLECSQTMGHDKMYWYQQDPGMELHLIHYSYGVNSTEKGDLSSESTVSRIRTEHFPLTLESARPSHTSQYLCASSELSGAYNEQFFGPGTRLTVL.

This chain links TRBV29-1 with TRBJ2-1; tentatively, D is TRBD2 (6 bases). V lost 5 bases to trimming and J lost 3 bases, with 14 bases between them. Germline loops: CDR1 SQVTM, CDR2 ANQGSEA. This CDR3 contains 14 residues. The CDR3 region has the DNA TGCAGCGTTACCGGGACTGATTACTACAATGAGCAGTTCTTC. It specifies CSVTGTDYYNEQFF.

The genes are TRBV27 and TRBJ2-5, with D possibly TRBD1 on 5 matching bases. The V gene's germline CDR1 is MNHEY and CDR2 SMNVEV (reference sequence). Trimming shortened V by 4 bases and J by 5 bases, and 11 bases separated the two germline ends. The CDR3 runs 13 residues. DNA for the CDR3: TGTGCCAGCAGTTCGCAGGGTTGGGAGACCCAGTACTTC. Translating gives CASSSQGWETQYF.

This rearrangement joins TRBV7-8 to TRBJ2-1; TRBD2 matches at 12 bases. CDR1 is SGHVS and CDR2 is FQNEAQ in the germline V gene. J was trimmed by 12 bases and V by 5 bases; bases with no gene match: 11. CDR3 length: 15 amino acids. CDR3 amino acids: CASSLRTSGASGQFF. Here the CDR3 DNA reads TGTGCCAGCAGCCTCAGGACTAGCGGGGCGTCGGGGCAGTTCTTC. The full variable domain, its missing parts supplied by reference TRBV7-8 and TRBJ2-1, is GAGVSQSPRYKVAKRGQDVALRCDPISGHVSLFWYQQALGQGPEFLTYFQNEAQLDKSGLPSDRFFAERPEGSVSTLKIQRTQQEDSAVYLCASSLRTSGASGQFFGPGTRLTVL.

This chain joins TRBV5-5 and TRBJ1-5; D is unclear. Trimming left V 3 bases short and J 2 bases short, with 9 bases between. From germline, CDR1 is SGHKS and CDR2 YYEKEE (reference sequence). CDR3 length equals 14 residues. The CDR3 coding sequence is TGTGCCAGCAGCTCCTATAGAGGCAATCAGCCCCAGCATTTT. This gives the protein CASSSYRGNQPQHF. The entire variable domain, with the rest obtained from reference TRBV5-5 and TRBJ1-5, is as follows: DAGVTQSPTHLIKTRGQQVTLRCSPISGHKSVSWYQQVLGQGPQFIFQYYEKEERGRGNFPDRFSARQFPNYSSELNVNALLLGDSALYLCASSSYRGNQPQHFGDGTRLSIL.

The V gene is TRBV5-1, the J gene TRBJ1-2; possibly TRBD1 for D (6 bases). Trimming took 0 bases from V and 8 from J, leaving 14 bases between them. The CDR3 covers 14 residues. Germline V gene sequence: CDR1 SGHRS, CDR2 YFSETQ. The CDR3 region is CASSLDFQGNGYTF. The CDR3 nucleotides read TGCGCCAGCAGCTTGGATTTTCAGGGGAACGGCTACACCTTC.

J is TRBJ2-3 and V is TRBV5-1; D possibly corresponds to TRBD2 (5 bases). Deletions cut 3 bases from V and 6 bases from J, with 23 bases between. Germline CDR1 is SGHRS and CDR2 is YFSETQ. The CDR3 covers 17 residues. This chain's CDR3 is CASSSPFPIPAGDTQYF. In DNA form, the CDR3 reads TGCGCCAGCAGCTCCCCGTTCCCTATTCCCGCGGGCGATACGCAGTATTTT.

The rearrangement links TRBV19 to TRBJ1-1, with 7 positions matching TRBD1. V was clipped by 7 bases and J by 3 bases; unmatched bases: 11. The V gene's germline CDR1 is LNHDA and CDR2 SQIVND (reference sequence). CDR3 length: 15 amino acids. The DNA of the CDR3 is TGTGCCAGTACCCACCTGGGGCAGGGGGACACTGAAGCTTTCTTT. This sequence encodes CASTHLGQGDTEAFF.

The V gene is TRBV7-6, the J gene TRBJ2-1; D is unresolved. The CDR3 consists of 17 residues. With 5 bases removed from V and 6 bases from J, the gap between germline ends came to 23 bases. Per germline, CDR1 SGHVS and CDR2 FNYEAQ. CDR3 nucleotide sequence: TGTGCCAGCAGCGTAGAAACTGGGCTACCCCGGATCAATGAGCAGTTCTTC. Its protein is CASSVETGLPRINEQFF.

The rearrangement joins TRBV15 to TRBJ2-1, with 10 bases fitting TRBD2. Germline V gene sequence: CDR1 LNHNV, CDR2 YYDKDF (reference sequence). CDR3 length: 16 residues. V gave up 1 base and J gave up 8 bases; unmatched junction bases: 8. In DNA, the CDR3 is TGTGCCACCAGCAGAGGTGGACTAGCGGCTGGGGATGAGCAGTTCTTC. It yields the protein CATSRGGLAAGDEQFF.

This chain uses TRBV9 with TRBJ2-1; possible D gene TRBD2, 5 bases. This CDR3 region has 16 residues. Trimming removed 5 bases at V and 1 base at J, with 16 bases between. Germline-derived CDR1 and CDR2 are SGDLS and YYNGEE. The CDR3 loop reads CASSPGIARSYNEQFF. CDR3 nucleotides: TGTGCCAGCAGTCCCGGGATAGCGAGGTCCTACAATGAGCAGTTCTTC.

V is TRBV18 and J is TRBJ1-1; 10 bases fit TRBD1. Germline CDR1 is KGHSH and CDR2 is LQKENI. CDR3 length: 13 amino acids. V trimming: 8 bases; J trimming: 4 bases; junction bases outside the gene matches: 4. The DNA for the CDR3 is TGTGCCAGCCGACAGGGGGCGATCACTGAAGCTTTCTTT. Its translation is CASRQGAITEAFF.

The CDR3 sequence is CASSDVRAGGYTF. The CDR3 DNA is TGCGCCAGCAGTGATGTAAGGGCAGGGGGCTACACCTTC. The chain has TRBV10-2 and TRBJ1-2, with D tentatively TRBD1 (5 bases). Between the trimmed V and J ends, which lost 3 bases and 8 bases, there was a span of 13 bases. CDR1 is WSHSY, CDR2 SAAADI, per germline. The CDR3 totals 13 residues.

CDR3 DNA: TGCAGCGTTGGACTAGGGAACACCGGGGAGCTGTTTTTT. Translation: CSVGLGNTGELFF. J is TRBJ2-2 and V is TRBV29-1, with D maybe TRBD2 (6 bases). CDR1 and CDR2 (germline): SQVTM, ANQGSEA. CDR3 length: 13 residues. V lost 4 bases and J 1 base, leaving 7 bases between the germline ends.

The chain joins TRBV6-5 to TRBJ2-7; 12 positions match TRBD2. Germline-derived CDR1 and CDR2 are MNHEY and SVGAGI. The CDR3 runs to 14 residues. The V gene end was trimmed by 4 bases and the J gene end by 4 bases; junction bases not matched to a gene: 2. CDR3 amino acids: CASSWTSGTYEQYF. In nucleotides, the CDR3 is TGTGCCAGCAGTTGGACTAGCGGGACGTACGAGCAGTACTTC.

This chain uses TRBV5-1 with TRBJ2-7; the match to TRBD1 covers 9 bases. J lost 5 bases, V lost 0 bases, and 9 bases had no gene match. Germline CDR1 SGHRS, CDR2 YFSETQ. The CDR3 extends over 16 amino acids. CDR3 in DNA: TGCGCCAGCAGCTTGGCCGGGACAGGGAACAGCGACGAGCAGTACTTC. It translates to CASSLAGTGNSDEQYF. Full variable domain (rest looked up from reference TRBV5-1 and TRBJ2-7): KAGVTQTPRYLIKTRGQQVTLSCSPISGHRSVSWYQQTPGQGLQFLFEYFSETQRNKGNFPGRFSGRQFSNSRSEMNVSTLELGDSALYLCASSLAGTGNSDEQYFGPGTRLTVT.

This chain connects TRBV7-7 to TRBJ2-2; 9 bases align to TRBD1. This CDR3 is built from 15 residues. Germline assignment: CDR1 SSHAT and CDR2 FNYEAQ (reference sequence). J lost 7 bases, V lost 3 bases, and 6 bases had no gene match. The CDR3 sequence: CASSFGTGLDGELFF. Written as DNA, the CDR3 is TGTGCCAGCAGCTTCGGGACAGGGCTTGACGGGGAGCTGTTTTTT.

V and J are TRBV4-1 and TRBJ2-2; D is undetermined. The germline CDR1 and CDR2 sequences are MGHRA and YSYEKL. This CDR3 spans 15 amino acids. V lost 1 base and J lost 5, with 11 bases in between. The CDR3 DNA reads TGCGCCAGCAGCCAAGTTAGTGCCCAAACCGGGGAGCTGTTTTTT. This sequence encodes CASSQVSAQTGELFF.

The chain employs TRBV5-1 and TRBJ2-2, with 9 bases that match TRBD2. The CDR3 covers 15 residues. Germline assignment: CDR1 SGHRS and CDR2 YFSETQ. The ends lost 2 bases at V and 6 bases at J; junction bases unmatched: 5. The CDR3 loop reads CASSFSGSEAGELFF. The CDR3 DNA reads TGCGCCAGCAGCTTTAGCGGGAGTGAGGCCGGGGAGCTGTTTTTT.

As DNA, the CDR3 is TGTGCCAGCAGTGATCTGGGGACAGCTGACGGCTACACCTTC. Translating it yields CASSDLGTADGYTF. V and J are TRBV2 and TRBJ1-2; 7 bases match TRBD1. Germline trimming cut 3 bases from V and 8 bases from J; bases unmatched to any gene: 9. The CDR3 runs to 14 residues. Germline CDR1 reads SNHLY; CDR2 reads FYNNEI. The full variable domain, in which reference TRBV2 and TRBJ1-2 provide the parts outside the CDR3, is EPEVTQTPSHQVTQMGQEVILRCVPISNHLYFYWYRQILGQKVEFLVSFYNNEISEKSEIFDDQFSVERPDGSNFTLKIRSTKLEDSAMYFCASSDLGTADGYTFGSGTRLTVV.

The rearrangement links TRBV14 to TRBJ2-7; D perhaps matches TRBD1 (8 bases). The V gene's germline CDR1 is SGHDN and CDR2 FVKESK. CDR3 length equals 16 residues. Trimming pared 4 bases from V and 0 bases from J, leaving 16 bases between. In DNA form, the CDR3 reads TGTGCCAGCAGCCGCGGGGGACAGGTTTACTCCTACGAGCAGTACTTC. Translated, it gives CASSRGGQVYSYEQYF.

The CDR3: CASSPPRRGTTEAFF. CDR3 in DNA: TGTGCCAGCAGTCCCCCTCGTCGGGGGACCACTGAAGCTTTCTTT. The J gene is TRBJ1-1, the V gene TRBV6-1, with a possible D match to TRBD1 (5 bases). The V and J ends lost 5 bases and 4 bases respectively, with 17 bases between them. Germline assignment: CDR1 MNHNS and CDR2 SASEGT. The CDR3 length is 15 residues.

The CDR3 spells CASSLVGQGKETQYF. As DNA, the CDR3 is TGTGCCAGCAGCTTAGTGGGACAGGGGAAAGAGACCCAGTACTTC. V is TRBV7-9 and J is TRBJ2-5; TRBD1 matches 10 bases. In germline, CDR1 is SEHNR, CDR2 FQNEAQ (reference sequence). The CDR3 is made up of 15 amino acids. V shed 1 base and J 3 bases; nucleotides not matched to a gene: 2.

The chain combines TRBV5-1 with TRBJ1-4; possible D gene TRBD1, 6 bases. The CDR3 is made up of 16 amino acids. Germline CDR1 and CDR2: SGHRS and YFSETQ. V lost 0 bases and J lost 4, with 13 bases in between. For the CDR3, the DNA is TGCGCCAGCAGCTTGGACCCGACAGGCCTTAATGAAAAACTGTTTTTT. It encodes CASSLDPTGLNEKLFF.

The chain employs TRBV9 and TRBJ1-2; the D gene is possibly TRBD1 (6 bases). The V gene lost 5 bases and the J gene lost 6 bases, with 17 bases spanning the gap. Germline V lookup: CDR1 SGDLS, CDR2 YYNGEE. CDR3 length equals 14 residues. The CDR3 DNA is TGTGCCAGCAGTAAGTCAGGGGCCCCCCATGGCTACACCTTC. Encoded protein: CASSKSGAPHGYTF.